The clone carrying this TCR beta chain was observed at least ten times. Antigen: not known. This may stem from a read error, because a much larger clone lies one nucleotide away. The CDR3 runs to 13 residues. Germline CDR1 reads SEHNR; CDR2 reads FQNEAQ (reference sequence). Trimming shortened V by 10 bases and J by 0 bases, and 10 bases separated the two germline ends. Each patient came to thyroid surgery without any prior treatment (of any kind). These data belong to a study of metastatic and nonmetastatic thyroid tumors. For the study at large: From malignant and benign thyroid patients, repertoires in blood and in tumor or nodule tissue were compared. Study-wide results and limits: In blood and tumor, TCR beta diversity was reportedly significantly higher in malignant thyroid tumors than in benign nodules.

In the authors' workflow: Variation in CDR3 across clinicopathological groups served as the basis for constructing a distant-metastasis classifier in papillary thyroid cancer. TCRdb recomputed clones from the PCR reads via MiXCR. These V and J calls rely on TCRdb rather than the paper's analysis. The data show roughly 19,000 clones, 22% seen once. The TCR originated in a male donor with papillary thyroid cancer or a benign thyroid nodule (not recorded which). Some clones in this sample may be carry-over from other donors' samples. The gene calls are TRBV7-9 and TRBJ2-1; D uncertain. Sequencing used tumor tissue. CDR3 DNA: TGTGCCAACCGGCATAGCTCCTACAATGAGCAGTTCTTC. It encodes CANRHSSYNEQFF. Based on the CDR3 plus reference TRBV7-9 and TRBJ2-1, the full variable domain is DTGVSQNPRHKITKRGQNVTFRCDPISEHNRLYWYRQTLGQGPEFLTYFQNEAQLEKSRLLSDRFSAERPKGSFSTLEIQRTEQGDSAMYLCANRHSSYNEQFFGPGTRLTVL.